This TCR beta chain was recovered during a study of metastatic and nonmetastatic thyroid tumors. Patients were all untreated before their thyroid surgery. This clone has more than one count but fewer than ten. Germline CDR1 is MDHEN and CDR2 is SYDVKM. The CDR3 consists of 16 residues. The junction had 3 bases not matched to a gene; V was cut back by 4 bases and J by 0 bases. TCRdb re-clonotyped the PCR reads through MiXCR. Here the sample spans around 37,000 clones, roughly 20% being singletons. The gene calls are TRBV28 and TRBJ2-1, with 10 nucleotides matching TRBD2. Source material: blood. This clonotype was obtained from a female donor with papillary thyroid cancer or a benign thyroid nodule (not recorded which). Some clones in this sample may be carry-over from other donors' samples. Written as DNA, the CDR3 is TGTGCCAGCAGTTCCTCTAGCGGGAGCTCCTACAATGAGCAGTTCTTC. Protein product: CASSSSSGSSYNEQFF.